This passage covers 25 T cell receptor beta chains from one sample sequenced in a study of a mutant IDH1 vaccine in newly diagnosed glioma. The repertoire was sequenced with immunoSEQ multiplex PCR; TCRdb's copy has only in-frame clones and lacks some. In the table there are roughly 60,000 clones, roughly 80% of which are singletons. Noted time point: week 23, last vaccination. The content of each vaccine dose was 300 ug of mutant IDH1 20-mer peptide, and topical imiquimod accompanied it. These receptors have no known antigen. The material sequenced was PBMCs, taken from a glioma patient whose treatment included an IDH1 peptide vaccine. The source of these receptors is a man in his forties with glioma.

This chain joins TRBV5-6 and TRBJ1-3; 9 bases are a match to TRBD1. Germline V gives CDR1 SGHDT, CDR2 YYEEEE. V was clipped by 4 bases and J by 0 bases; unmatched bases: 5. This CDR3 comprises 16 residues. CDR3 residues: CASSRTGAFSGNTIYF. CDR3 bases: TGTGCCAGCAGCCGGACAGGGGCTTTCTCTGGAAACACCATATATTTT.

The gene calls are TRBV6-5 and TRBJ1-2; D is unresolved. The V and J ends lost 0 bases and 5 bases respectively, with 10 bases between them. The CDR3 spans 14 residues. CDR1 and CDR2 (germline): MNHEY, SVGAGI. CDR3 coding DNA: TGTGCCAGCAGTTACTCGAGGATAGGGTATGGCTACACCTTC. Translating gives CASSYSRIGYGYTF.

The chain is built from TRBV10-2 and TRBJ1-4; tentative D call: TRBD1 (6 bases). The CDR3 has 13 residues. CDR1 is WSHSY and CDR2 is SAAADI in the germline V gene. The V end was cut by 3 bases, the J end by 8 bases, with 10 bases between. CDR3 sequence (DNA): TGCGCCAGCAGTGATACGGGGGCCGAAAAACTGTTTTTT. This encodes CASSDTGAEKLFF.

This clone was recorded a few times. The chain links TRBV5-4 to TRBJ2-5; the D call may be TRBD1 or TRBD2 (6 bases each). Germline V lookup: CDR1 SGHNT, CDR2 YYREEE (reference sequence). Trimming removed 4 bases at V and 4 bases at J, with 20 bases between. This CDR3 has 16 amino acids. The CDR3 nucleotides read TGTGCCAGCAGCCCGCTGAAGGGGGGCATTGGAGAGACCCAGTACTTC. Its protein is CASSPLKGGIGETQYF.

This clone has only a few counts. V usage is TRBV30 and J usage is TRBJ1-1, with a tentative D call TRBD1 (5 bases). Trimming stripped 5 bases from V and 4 bases from J, with 5 bases between. CDR3 size: 10 residues. Germline loops: CDR1 GTSNPN, CDR2 SVGIG (reference sequence). In DNA, the CDR3 is TGTGCCTGGGACAGCACTGAAGCTTTCTTT. This sequence encodes CAWDSTEAFF.

This clone occurred once. The V call is TRBV4-1, the J call TRBJ2-3; D unresolved. The germline V gene has CDR1 MGHRA and CDR2 YSYEKL. The CDR3 length is 14 residues. V shed 1 base and J shed 4 bases, with 9 bases lying between them. The CDR3 DNA reads as TGCGCCAGCAGCCAAGGGGCCGGGTCAGATACGCAGTATTTT. Protein product: CASSQGAGSDTQYF.

V and J are TRBV4-1 and TRBJ2-3; D is possibly TRBD1 or TRBD2 (5 bases each). The germline CDR1 and CDR2 sequences are MGHRA and YSYEKL. V lost 0 bases and J 2 bases, leaving 12 bases between the germline ends. The CDR3 has 16 amino acids. As DNA, the CDR3 is TGCGCCAGCAGCCAAGAAGGATCCGGGACCACAGATACGCAGTATTTT. Protein: CASSQEGSGTTDTQYF.

The chain carries TRBV19 and TRBJ1-2, with TRBD1 matching over 8 bases. Unmatched junction bases numbered 6, after V lost 4 bases and J lost 2 bases. CDR1 and CDR2 from the germline V gene are LNHDA and SQIVND (reference sequence). CDR3 length: 15 amino acids. The DNA of the CDR3 is TGTGCCAGTAGTAGACAGGGGCATATCAACTATGGCTACACCTTC. Protein product: CASSRQGHINYGYTF.

The V and J genes are TRBV9 and TRBJ1-1, with D uncertain. Germline CDR1 is SGDLS and CDR2 is YYNGEE. This CDR3 has 15 amino acids. The germline V and J ends were trimmed by 5 bases and 6 bases, with 20 bases remaining between them. In DNA form, the CDR3 reads TGTGCCAGCAGTGGAAATATAGGGCTCGTCCCTGAAGCTTTCTTT. Protein: CASSGNIGLVPEAFF.

The gene calls are TRBV6-5 and TRBJ2-7; D remains unclear. CDR1 MNHEY and CDR2 SVGAGI come from the germline V gene. V was pared by 2 bases and J by 6 bases, with 14 bases between. The CDR3 spans 14 residues. CDR3 DNA sequence: TGTGCCAGCAGTTACAACCGGCAGCGCCTCGAGCAGTACTTC. Translating it yields CASSYNRQRLEQYF.

This clone turned up a few times. The chain carries TRBV19 and TRBJ1-1; D remains unclear. Looked up from germline, CDR1 is LNHDA and CDR2 is SQIVND (reference sequence). This CDR3 is 13 amino acids long. V shed 6 bases and J shed 0 bases, with 8 bases lying between them. The CDR3 protein is CASSSQLNTEAFF. DNA of the CDR3: TGTGCCAGTAGCTCCCAACTGAACACTGAAGCTTTCTTT.

The rearrangement uses TRBV5-1 and TRBJ2-1; no clear D gene. V lost 4 bases and J 14 bases, leaving 13 bases between the germline ends. The V gene's germline CDR1 is SGHRS and CDR2 YFSETQ. The CDR3 has 11 amino acids. The CDR3 sequence is CASSDRDREFF. The CDR3 DNA follows: TGCGCCAGCAGCGATCGCGATAGGGAGTTCTTC.

The chain carries TRBV30 and TRBJ2-7; D is perhaps TRBD1 (6 bases). The CDR3 length is 11 residues. Germline V CDR1 and CDR2: GTSNPN, SVGIG (reference sequence). V lost 2 bases and J lost 7, with 9 bases in between. CDR3 in DNA: TGTGCCTGGAGTTGGGGGCGAGAGCAGTACTTC. Translated, it gives CAWSWGREQYF.

Here the CDR3 reads CASSYTYRAGETQYF. The CDR3 region has the DNA TGTGCCAGCAGTTACACGTACAGGGCCGGTGAGACCCAGTACTTC. The chain carries TRBV6-5 and TRBJ2-5, with a weak D call TRBD1 (6 bases). Trimming pared 2 bases from V and 5 bases from J, leaving 15 bases between. The CDR3 has 15 amino acids. Germline loops: CDR1 MNHEY, CDR2 SVGAGI.

The chain carries TRBV2 and TRBJ2-3; 8 nucleotides agree with TRBD2. V was clipped by 7 bases and J by 2 bases; unmatched bases: 5. Germline loops: CDR1 SNHLY, CDR2 FYNNEI. This CDR3 contains 14 residues. Here the CDR3 DNA reads TGTGCCAGCATAACGGGGGGGGCCACAGATACGCAGTATTTT. Encoded protein: CASITGGATDTQYF.

Only a few counts were recorded for this clone. The CDR3 loop reads CASSLQGALYNEQFF. The CDR3, as DNA: TGCGCCAGCAGCTTGCAGGGGGCACTGTACAATGAGCAGTTCTTC. The gene calls are TRBV5-1 and TRBJ2-1; 8 bases line up with TRBD1. V gave up 1 base and J gave up 4 bases; unmatched junction bases: 4. Germline CDR1 is SGHRS and CDR2 is YFSETQ. The CDR3 totals 15 residues.

This clone was seen a single time. This rearrangement joins TRBV6-6 to TRBJ1-3; perhaps TRBD1 as D (5 bases). Germline CDR1 MNHNY, CDR2 SVGAGI (reference sequence). The CDR3 runs to 16 residues. V shed 2 bases and J shed 1 base, with 12 bases lying between them. CDR3 in DNA: TGTGCCAGCAGTTACCCAGGGAAGGGATCTGGAAACACCATATATTTT. Amino acid sequence: CASSYPGKGSGNTIYF.

V usage is TRBV6-6 and J usage is TRBJ2-2; 8 bases line up with TRBD1. The ends lost 6 bases at V and 5 bases at J; junction bases unmatched: 11. Germline CDR1 is MNHNY and CDR2 is SVGAGI (reference sequence). The CDR3 covers 16 residues. The CDR3 nucleotides are TGTGCCAGCAGGCAATCAGACAGGGGTGGGACCGGGGAGCTGTTTTTT. This encodes CASRQSDRGGTGELFF.

The genes are TRBV29-1 and TRBJ1-1; no definite D call. Germline V gives CDR1 SQVTM, CDR2 ANQGSEA. The CDR3 length is 11 residues. Trimming took 4 bases from V and 5 from J, leaving 8 bases between them. CDR3 bases: TGCAGCGTTGCCCCGTTAACTGAAGCTTTCTTT. Its protein product is CSVAPLTEAFF. Supplemented by reference TRBV29-1 and TRBJ1-1, the full variable domain reads SAVISQKPSRDICQRGTSLTIQCQVDSQVTMMFWYRQQPGQSLTLIATANQGSEATYESGFVIDKFPISRPNLTFSTLTVSNMSPEDSSIYLCSVAPLTEAFFGQGTRLTVV.

This clone came up once. The genes are TRBV19 and TRBJ1-2, with TRBD1 matching over 7 bases. Germline V gene sequence: CDR1 LNHDA, CDR2 SQIVND (reference sequence). This CDR3 contains 14 residues. Germline trimming cut 1 base from V and 8 bases from J; bases unmatched to any gene: 7. In DNA form, the CDR3 reads TGTGCCAGTAGTATAGCCAGACAGGGTCGGGGCTACACCTTC. This translates into CASSIARQGRGYTF.

The chain links TRBV5-4 to TRBJ2-3; 9 bases match TRBD2. Germline values: CDR1 SGHNT, CDR2 YYREEE (reference sequence). Trimming took 2 bases from V and 2 from J; bases not matched to a gene: 6. CDR3 length: 16 residues. Written as DNA, the CDR3 is TGTGCCAGCAGCTTTTGGGCGGGGGGGCTCACAGATACGCAGTATTTT. Amino acid sequence: CASSFWAGGLTDTQYF.

The gene calls are TRBV6-6 and TRBJ1-3; 8 nucleotides align to TRBD1. The CDR3 extends over 15 amino acids. The V segment lost 4 bases and the J segment 1 base; nucleotides outside the gene matches: 3. Germline V lookup: CDR1 MNHNY, CDR2 SVGAGI (reference sequence). Written as DNA, the CDR3 is TGTGCCAGCAGTTCCCAGGGGGCATCTGGAAACACCATATATTTT. Translation: CASSSQGASGNTIYF.

The chain has TRBV4-2 and TRBJ2-7, with D possibly being TRBD1 (5 bases). The CDR3 covers 13 residues. Looked up from germline, CDR1 is LGHNA and CDR2 is YNFKEQ. V was trimmed by 4 bases and J by 4 bases, leaving 11 bases between them. The CDR3 region has the DNA TGTGCCAGCAGCCGTGAGCAGGGTTACGAGCAGTACTTC. Protein: CASSREQGYEQYF.

The chain joins TRBV5-1 to TRBJ2-3; D is uncertain. The CDR3 extends over 12 amino acids. Germline CDR1 is SGHRS and CDR2 is YFSETQ. V lost 4 bases and J 5 bases, leaving 8 bases between the germline ends. CDR3 nucleotides: TGCGCCAGCAGCGAGGACGTAGATACGCAGTATTTT. Translation gives CASSEDVDTQYF.

The rearrangement uses TRBV27 and TRBJ1-4, with 8 bases aligning to TRBD1. The CDR3 extends over 13 amino acids. The trim removed 5 bases at V and 8 bases at J, leaving 4 bases unmatched. Germline V gene data show CDR1 as MNHEY and CDR2 as SMNVEV (reference sequence). The CDR3 sequence is CASSRQGKEKLFF. In DNA form, the CDR3 reads TGTGCCAGCAGTAGACAGGGGAAGGAAAAACTGTTTTTT. Variable domain in full (rest from reference TRBV27 and TRBJ1-4): EAQVTQNPRYLITVTGKKLTVTCSQNMNHEYMSWYRQDPGLGLRQIYYSMNVEVTDKGDVPEGYKVSRKEKRNFPLILESPSPNQTSLYFCASSRQGKEKLFFGSGTQLSVL.